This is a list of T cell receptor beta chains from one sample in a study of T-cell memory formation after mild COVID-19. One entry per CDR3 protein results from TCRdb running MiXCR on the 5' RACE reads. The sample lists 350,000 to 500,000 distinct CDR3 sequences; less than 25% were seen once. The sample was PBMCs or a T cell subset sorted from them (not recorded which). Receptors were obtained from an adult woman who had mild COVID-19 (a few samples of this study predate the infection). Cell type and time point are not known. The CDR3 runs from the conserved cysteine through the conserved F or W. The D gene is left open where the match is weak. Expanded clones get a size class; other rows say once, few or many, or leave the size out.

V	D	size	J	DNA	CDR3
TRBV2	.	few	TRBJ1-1	TGTGCCAGCAGTGTTTCAGCCAACATGAACACTGAAGCTTTCTTT	CASSVSANMNTEAFF
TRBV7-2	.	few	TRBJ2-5	TGTGCCAGCAGCTCCCCGGACGAGGGCGGGGAGACCCAGTACTTC	CASSSPDEGGETQYF
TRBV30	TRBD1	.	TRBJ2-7	TGTGCCTGGAGCGTAGTACAGGGGGCCTCTGGGGAGCAGTACTTC	CAWSVVQGASGEQYF
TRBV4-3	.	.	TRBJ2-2	TGCGCCAGCAGCCAACAGGGAGAGCTGTTTTTT	CASSQQGELFF
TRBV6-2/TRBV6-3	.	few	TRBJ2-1	TGTGCCAGCAACGAGCTCGATAGCTCCTACAATGAGCAGTTCTTC	CASNELDSSYNEQFF
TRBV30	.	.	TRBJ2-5	TGTGCCTGGAGGAGGGCCGAGACCCAGTACTTC	CAWRRAETQYF
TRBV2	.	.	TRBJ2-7	TGTGCCAGCAGTGAAGCGCTCCTTATGTACGAGCAGTACTTC	CASSEALLMYEQYF
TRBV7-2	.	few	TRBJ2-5	TGTGCCAGCAGCCATGCAGGGCAGGGAGAGACCCAGTACTTC	CASSHAGQGETQYF
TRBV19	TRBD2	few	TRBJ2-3	TGTGCCAGTAGTCCAGGACTAGCGGGAGAAGCATTTCATACAGATACGCAGTATTTT	CASSPGLAGEAFHTDTQYF
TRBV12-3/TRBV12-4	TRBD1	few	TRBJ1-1	TGTGCCAGCAGTTCAGGGGGCGGAAAAACTGAAGCTTTCTTT	CASSSGGGKTEAFF
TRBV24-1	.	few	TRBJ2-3	TGTGCCACCAGGCGGACTACCGGCACAGATACGCAGTATTTT	CATRRTTGTDTQYF
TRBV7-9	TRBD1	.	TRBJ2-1	TGTGCCAGCAGCATAGACAGGGTGGTTGAGAATGAGCAGTTCTTC	CASSIDRVVENEQFF
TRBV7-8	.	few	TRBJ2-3	TGTGCCACCAGAGCGGCTAGCACAGATACGCAGTATTTT	CATRAASTDTQYF
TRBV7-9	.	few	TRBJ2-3	TGTGCCAGCAGCGCGGGACTCGCCGGAGATACGCAGTATTTT	CASSAGLAGDTQYF
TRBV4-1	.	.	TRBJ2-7	TGCGCCAGCAGCCAAGAACGGGGGACCTCCTACGAGCAGTACTTC	CASSQERGTSYEQYF
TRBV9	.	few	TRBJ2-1	TGTGCCAGCAGCGTAGCGGGAGTGGGGAATGAGCAGTTCTTC	CASSVAGVGNEQFF
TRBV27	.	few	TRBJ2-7	TGTGCCAGCAGTTTTCCAGGGAAGATCTACGAGCAGTACTTC	CASSFPGKIYEQYF
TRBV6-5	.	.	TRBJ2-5	TGTGCCAGCAACCCCCGGGACAAAGAGACCCAGTACTTC	CASNPRDKETQYF
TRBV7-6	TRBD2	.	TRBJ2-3	TGTGCCAGCAGCTTAAATAGCGGGGGTGATACGCAGTATTTT	CASSLNSGGDTQYF
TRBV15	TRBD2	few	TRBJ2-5	TGTGCCACCAGCAGAGGTGGACTAGCGGTCAAAGAGACCCAGTACTTC	CATSRGGLAVKETQYF
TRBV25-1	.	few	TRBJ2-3	TGTGCCAGCAGTGGAATGGGCACAGATACGCAGTATTTT	CASSGMGTDTQYF
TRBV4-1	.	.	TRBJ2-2	TGCGCCAGCAGCCAAGTCCACCTTACCGGGGAGCTGTTTTTT	CASSQVHLTGELFF